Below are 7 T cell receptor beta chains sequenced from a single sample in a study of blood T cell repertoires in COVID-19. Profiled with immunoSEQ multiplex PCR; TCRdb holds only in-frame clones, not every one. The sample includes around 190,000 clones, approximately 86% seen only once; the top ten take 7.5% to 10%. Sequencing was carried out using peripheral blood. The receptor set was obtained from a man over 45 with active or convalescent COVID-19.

CDR3 loop: CASSHQGNYGYTF. Here the CDR3 DNA reads TGTGCCAGCAGTCATCAGGGGAACTATGGCTACACCTTC. The genes are TRBV6-6 and TRBJ1-2, with D maybe TRBD1 (6 bases). The CDR3 runs 13 residues. Germline-derived CDR1 and CDR2 are MNHNY and SVGAGI (reference sequence). V shed 5 bases and J shed 2 bases, with 9 bases lying between them.

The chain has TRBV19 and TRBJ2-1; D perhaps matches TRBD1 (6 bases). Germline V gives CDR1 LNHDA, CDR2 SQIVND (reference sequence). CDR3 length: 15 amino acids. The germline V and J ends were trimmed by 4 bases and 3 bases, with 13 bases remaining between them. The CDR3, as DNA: TGTGCCAGTAGTAAGGGACACCTAGACTACAATGAGCAGTTCTTC. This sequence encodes CASSKGHLDYNEQFF.

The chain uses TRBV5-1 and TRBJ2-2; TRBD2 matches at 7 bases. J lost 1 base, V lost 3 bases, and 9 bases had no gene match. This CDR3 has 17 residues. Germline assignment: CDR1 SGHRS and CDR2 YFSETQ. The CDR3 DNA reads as TGCGCCAGCAGCTCCACTAGCGCCAGGCTGAACACCGGGGAGCTGTTTTTT. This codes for CASSSTSARLNTGELFF.

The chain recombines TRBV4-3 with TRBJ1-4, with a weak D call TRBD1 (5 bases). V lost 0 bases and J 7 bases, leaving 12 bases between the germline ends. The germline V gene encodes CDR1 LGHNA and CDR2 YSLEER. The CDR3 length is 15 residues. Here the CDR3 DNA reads TGCGCCAGCAGCCAAGAGGGGGGGAGGGGTGAAAAACTGTTTTTT. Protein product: CASSQEGGRGEKLFF.

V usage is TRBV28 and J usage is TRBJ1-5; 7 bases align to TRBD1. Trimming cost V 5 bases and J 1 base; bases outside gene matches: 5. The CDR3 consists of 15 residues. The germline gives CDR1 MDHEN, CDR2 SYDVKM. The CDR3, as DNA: TGTGCCAGCAGTCGACAGGGCTACAGCAATCAGCCCCAGCATTTT. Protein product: CASSRQGYSNQPQHF. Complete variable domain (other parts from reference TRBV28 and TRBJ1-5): DVKVTQSSRYLVKRTGEKVFLECVQDMDHENMFWYRQDPGLGLRLIYFSYDVKMKEKGDIPEGYSVSREKKERFSLILESASTNQTSMYLCASSRQGYSNQPQHFGDGTRLSIL.

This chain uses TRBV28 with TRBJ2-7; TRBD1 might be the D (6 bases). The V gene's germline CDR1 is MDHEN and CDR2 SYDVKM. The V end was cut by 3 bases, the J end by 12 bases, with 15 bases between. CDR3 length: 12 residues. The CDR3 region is CASSFKGERWYF. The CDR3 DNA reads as TGTGCCAGCAGTTTTAAGGGGGAAAGGTGGTACTTC. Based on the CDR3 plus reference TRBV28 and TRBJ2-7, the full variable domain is DVKVTQSSRYLVKRTGEKVFLECVQDMDHENMFWYRQDPGLGLRLIYFSYDVKMKEKGDIPEGYSVSREKKERFSLILESASTNQTSMYLCASSFKGERWYFGPGTRLTVT.

Here the CDR3 reads CASSLHYEQYF. The CDR3 coding sequence is TGTGCCAGCAGCCTACACTACGAGCAGTACTTC. The chain links TRBV14 to TRBJ2-7; D unclear. CDR1 and CDR2 from the germline V gene are SGHDN and FVKESK. V dropped 4 bases and J dropped 3 bases, with 4 bases sitting between them. The CDR3 is 11 amino acids.